This T cell receptor (beta chain) was captured in a study of blood T cells in healthy people across ages. PCR was performed a second time for about 7 to 12 cycles using a sample-barcoded 5' primer and a J-beta primer mix. Any given sample supplied a minimum of 2.5 million CDR3-containing paired-end reads. TCRdb ran MiXCR on the 5' RACE reads and lists one entry per CDR3 protein. The sample shows roughly 1,300,000 distinct CDR3 sequences, 59% of them seen only once. Germline-derived CDR1 and CDR2 are MNHEY and SVGEGT. The CDR3 is 13 amino acids. V was clipped by 2 bases and J by 6 bases, with 11 bases between them.

The chain is built from TRBV6-2 or TRBV6-3 and TRBJ2-7; D unresolved. This receptor was obtained from a man between 18 and 29 years old in good health. Sample: blood. The CDR3 nucleotides are TGTGCCAGCAGTTACACGACGGTCCGCGAGCAGTACTTC. Its protein product is CASSYTTVREQYF.